Each of the 29 T cell receptor beta chains below was sequenced from the same sample in a study of T-cell reconstitution after alpha-beta-depleted transplantation in children. Unique molecular identifiers featured in how the TCRbeta library was prepared. TCRdb re-called the PCR reads through MiXCR, storing one row per CDR3 protein. The sample includes about 270,000 distinct CDR3 sequences, 9.9% seen only once; the top ten take around 10%. The sample in question was PBMCs from the stem cell graft donor, obtained from the stem cell graft. These receptor sequences come from a human donor who donated a stem cell graft to a child with SCID.

This sequence joins TRBV7-8 and TRBJ1-1; D is possibly TRBD1 (6 bases). This CDR3 has 15 amino acids. Germline V CDR1 and CDR2: SGHVS, FQNEAQ. The V and J ends lost 2 bases and 1 base respectively, with 11 bases between them. The CDR3 nucleotides are TGTGCCAGCAGCTTATTTGGGGGCGAGAACACTGAAGCTTTCTTT. Protein sequence: CASSLFGGENTEAFF.

The sample holds many counts of this clonotype. The chain links TRBV5-6 to TRBJ2-7, with TRBD1 identical over 9 bases. With V trimmed by 1 base and J by 2 bases, 7 bases remained unmatched. The germline V gene has CDR1 SGHDT and CDR2 YYEEEE. The length of the CDR3 is 16 residues. CDR3 region: CASSLKLRDRAYEQYF. CDR3 nucleotide sequence: TGTGCCAGCAGCTTGAAATTAAGGGACAGGGCCTACGAGCAGTACTTC. Drawing the rest from reference TRBV5-6 and TRBJ2-7, the complete variable domain is DAGVTQSPTHLIKTRGQQVTLRCSPKSGHDTVSWYQQALGQGPQFIFQYYEEEERQRGNFPDRFSGHQFPNYSSELNVNALLLGDSALYLCASSLKLRDRAYEQYFGPGTRLTVT.

This chain uses TRBV5-6 with TRBJ2-5; tentative D call: TRBD1 (6 bases). The germline V gene has CDR1 SGHDT and CDR2 YYEEEE. Between the trimmed V and J ends, which lost 0 bases and 5 bases, there was a span of 8 bases. The CDR3 totals 13 residues. In DNA form, the CDR3 reads TGTGCCAGCAGCTTGGTTCAGGGGGAGACCCAGTACTTC. Translating gives CASSLVQGETQYF.

This clonotype was detected a few times. The chain is built from TRBV5-1 and TRBJ2-3, with 8 bases fitting TRBD1. Germline CDR1 and CDR2: SGHRS and YFSETQ. Germline trimming cut 3 bases from V and 6 bases from J; bases unmatched to any gene: 12. There are 16 residues in the CDR3. The CDR3 spells CASSWGGTGPSDTQYF. The DNA of the CDR3 is TGCGCCAGCAGCTGGGGCGGGACAGGACCCTCGGATACGCAGTATTTT.

The chain links TRBV27 to TRBJ2-2; 9 bases match TRBD2. There are 16 residues in the CDR3. V shed 5 bases, J shed 4 bases, and the junction held 8 bases outside the gene matches. The germline V gene encodes CDR1 MNHEY and CDR2 SMNVEV (reference sequence). The CDR3 DNA is TGTGCCAGCAGTGCGCCGGGACTAGCAGTCACCGGGGAGCTGTTTTTT. This encodes CASSAPGLAVTGELFF.

This clonotype was seen at least ten times. The CDR3 nucleotides are TGCAGTGCTAGAGATCGAGGTCTCTTCGCCAATGAGCAGTTCTTC. This encodes CSARDRGLFANEQFF. The chain has TRBV20-1 and TRBJ2-1; no clear D. V dropped 0 bases and J dropped 6 bases, with 15 bases sitting between them. The CDR3 runs to 15 residues. The germline CDR1 and CDR2 sequences are DFQATT and SNEGSKA (reference sequence).

The J gene is TRBJ2-7, the V gene TRBV7-3; the D is unclear. Germline loops: CDR1 SGHTA, CDR2 FQGTGA. This CDR3 comprises 13 residues. The V end lost 5 bases, the J end lost 7 bases, and 15 bases lay between the germline ends. The CDR3 sequence: CASSPNPGGEQYF. The CDR3 coding sequence is TGTGCCAGCAGCCCGAACCCCGGTGGTGAGCAGTACTTC.

V is TRBV6-5 and J is TRBJ1-4; possible D gene TRBD1, 5 bases. CDR1 is MNHEY and CDR2 is SVGAGI in the germline V gene. The CDR3 spans 16 residues. V dropped 4 bases and J dropped 5 bases, with 17 bases sitting between them. This CDR3 reads CASSSSLTATNEKLFF. CDR3 nucleotide sequence: TGTGCCAGCAGTTCCTCTTTGACAGCGACCAATGAAAAACTGTTTTTT.

This clonotype has just a few counts. The chain combines TRBV2 with TRBJ2-2, with 16 bases matching TRBD2. Germline V gene data show CDR1 as SNHLY and CDR2 as FYNNEI. The CDR3 contains 19 residues. The junction had 16 bases not matched to a gene; V was cut back by 10 bases and J by 5 bases. The CDR3 DNA reads TGTGCCACCTCAGACGGGACTAGCGGGGGGGCACTTAGGACCGGGGAGCTGTTTTTT. Translation: CATSDGTSGGALRTGELFF. Looking up the rest from reference TRBV2 and TRBJ2-2 gives the full variable domain: EPEVTQTPSHQVTQMGQEVILRCVPISNHLYFYWYRQILGQKVEFLVSFYNNEISEKSEIFDDQFSVERPDGSNFTLKIRSTKLEDSAMYFCATSDGTSGGALRTGELFFGEGSRLTVL.

The table lists this clonotype with many counts. The rearrangement joins TRBV2 to TRBJ1-2, with D possibly TRBD1 on 6 matching bases. CDR1 is SNHLY, CDR2 FYNNEI, per germline. CDR3 length equals 13 residues. Trimming left V 7 bases short and J 4 bases short, with 13 bases between. The CDR3 nucleotides are TGTGCCAGCAAGTACCGGGACACCTATGGCTACACCTTC. Its translation is CASKYRDTYGYTF.

The chain has TRBV12-3 or TRBV12-4 and TRBJ1-2; 8 positions agree with TRBD1. This CDR3 contains 15 residues. V gave up 2 bases and J gave up 3 bases; unmatched junction bases: 5. CDR3 protein: CASSLPGTGHYGYTF. CDR3 sequence (DNA): TGTGCCAGCAGTTTACCGGGGACAGGACACTATGGCTACACCTTC.

This clonotype was counted a few times. This chain connects TRBV20-1 to TRBJ2-3; no clear D. Germline V gene sequence: CDR1 DFQATT, CDR2 SNEGSKA (reference sequence). The CDR3 is 13 residues long. The V and J ends lost 3 bases and 4 bases respectively, with 11 bases between them. The CDR3 here is CSASFSASDTQYF. As DNA, the CDR3 is TGCAGTGCTAGTTTCAGTGCGTCAGATACGCAGTATTTT.

The rearrangement joins TRBV11-2 to TRBJ1-4; TRBD1 aligns across 8 bases. V was pared by 2 bases and J by 7 bases, with 6 bases of the junction left unmatched. The CDR3 totals 15 residues. Per the germline V gene, CDR1 is SGHAT and CDR2 is FQNNGV. Here the CDR3 DNA reads TGTGCCAGCAGCTTATATCAGGGGGCGGGTGAAAAACTGTTTTTT. Translated: CASSLYQGAGEKLFF.

The V and J genes are TRBV12-3 or TRBV12-4 and TRBJ1-3; TRBD1 might be the D (6 bases). The CDR3 spans 15 residues. V lost 6 bases to trimming and J lost 3 bases, with 15 bases between them. CDR3 residues: CASSSGGGFGNTIYF. DNA for the CDR3: TGTGCCAGCAGCAGCGGAGGGGGATTTGGAAACACCATATATTTT.

The gene calls are TRBV7-9 and TRBJ1-3; D call uncertain. The CDR3 has 14 amino acids. The ends were cut back, 5 bases at V and 2 bases at J, with 10 bases in the middle. The germline gives CDR1 SEHNR, CDR2 FQNEAQ (reference sequence). CDR3: CASSPPTTGNTIYF. The CDR3 region has the DNA TGTGCCAGCAGCCCACCGACCACTGGAAACACCATATATTTT.

In its sample, this clonotype was seen many times. The CDR3 spells CSVAASSYEQYF. CDR3 nucleotides: TGCAGCGTTGCGGCGAGCTCCTACGAGCAGTACTTC. This chain uses TRBV29-1 with TRBJ2-7, with D unclear. CDR1 and CDR2 from the germline V gene are SQVTM and ANQGSEA. Trimming cost V 4 bases and J 0 bases, with 7 bases left between them. The CDR3 runs 12 residues.

In this sample, this clonotype turned up a few times. The chain couples TRBV7-8 to TRBJ2-7; a weak D match, TRBD1 (5 bases). The CDR3 totals 14 residues. Germline V gives CDR1 SGHVS, CDR2 FQNEAQ. The germline V and J ends were trimmed by 3 bases and 4 bases, with 13 bases remaining between them. CDR3 sequence: CASSFRAQGYEQYF. CDR3 bases: TGTGCCAGCAGCTTCAGGGCCCAAGGGTACGAGCAGTACTTC.

The rearrangement uses TRBV5-1 and TRBJ2-3; 9 bases are a match to TRBD2. CDR3 length: 16 amino acids. V shed 1 base and J 1 base; nucleotides not matched to a gene: 4. Germline V gene sequence: CDR1 SGHRS, CDR2 YFSETQ. As DNA, the CDR3 is TGCGCCAGCAGCTTGTGGCCTAGCGGGGGCACAGATACGCAGTATTTT. Its translation: CASSLWPSGGTDTQYF.

This rearrangement joins TRBV7-9 to TRBJ1-2, with 7 bases matching TRBD1. CDR1 is SEHNR and CDR2 is FQNEAQ in the germline V gene (reference sequence). This CDR3 region has 14 residues. V shed 5 bases, J shed 5 bases, and the junction held 8 bases outside the gene matches. CDR3 DNA sequence: TGTGCCAGCAGCCCGCCGGGACAGCCGTATGGCTACACCTTC. Translated, it gives CASSPPGQPYGYTF.

This clonotype was counted a few times. The chain uses TRBV5-1 and TRBJ1-6; no reliable D call. This CDR3 has 15 residues. V lost 3 bases and J 4 bases, leaving 11 bases between the germline ends. Germline CDR1 SGHRS, CDR2 YFSETQ. The CDR3 spells CASSSTTEYNSPLHF. Written as DNA, the CDR3 is TGCGCCAGCAGCTCAACCACGGAGTATAATTCACCCCTCCACTTT.

This clonotype was detected many times. The chain couples TRBV7-6 to TRBJ2-5, with D perhaps matching TRBD1 (6 bases). The ends were cut back, 7 bases at V and 2 bases at J, with 26 bases in the middle. The CDR3 has 18 amino acids. Germline CDR1 is SGHVS and CDR2 is FNYEAQ. The CDR3 protein is CASMNLGATQGIQETQYF. The CDR3 region has the DNA TGTGCCAGCATGAACCTCGGCGCTACACAGGGAATACAAGAGACCCAGTACTTC.

The chain links TRBV2 to TRBJ1-1; D is unresolved. This CDR3 region has 15 residues. The germline gives CDR1 SNHLY, CDR2 FYNNEI. V lost 4 bases and J lost 0, with 12 bases in between. The CDR3 DNA sequence: TGTGCCAGCAGTGGGGGTTCGAGCCTGAACACTGAAGCTTTCTTT. Residues: CASSGGSSLNTEAFF.

This clonotype was found many times. The chain couples TRBV10-2 to TRBJ2-4; D may correspond to TRBD1 or TRBD2 (5 bases each). CDR3 length equals 13 residues. In germline, CDR1 is WSHSY, CDR2 SAAADI. V lost 7 bases and J 8 bases, leaving 15 bases between the germline ends. The CDR3 loop reads CASKGAGIDIQYF. DNA of the CDR3: TGCGCCAGCAAGGGAGCAGGGATTGACATTCAGTACTTC.

This clonotype was detected many times. J is TRBJ2-7 and V is TRBV5-1, with D tentatively TRBD1 (5 bases). Trimming took 0 bases from V and 3 from J, leaving 7 bases between them. Looked up from germline, CDR1 is SGHRS and CDR2 is YFSETQ. The CDR3 contains 13 residues. DNA of the CDR3: TGCGCCAGCAGCTTGGGACAGCTCTACGAGCAGTACTTC. Protein: CASSLGQLYEQYF.

There are a few counts of this clonotype. The V gene is TRBV7-2, the J gene TRBJ2-1, with D maybe TRBD2 (5 bases). The CDR3 runs to 16 residues. Looked up from germline, CDR1 is SGHTA and CDR2 is FQGNSA. V gave up 5 bases and J gave up 2 bases, with 16 bases separating them. The DNA of the CDR3 is TGTGCCAGCAGCCCCTTTCGGGGAATAACCTACAATGAGCAGTTCTTC. Translating it yields CASSPFRGITYNEQFF.

This clonotype was observed a few times. This rearrangement joins TRBV13 to TRBJ1-5; 7 nucleotides agree with TRBD1. After removal of 3 bases from V and 3 bases from J, the junction contained 5 bases not matched to a gene. CDR3 length: 15 residues. CDR1 and CDR2 (germline): PRHDT, FYEKMQ (reference sequence). Here the CDR3 reads CASSFGTADNQPQHF. DNA of the CDR3: TGTGCCAGCAGCTTCGGGACAGCCGACAATCAGCCCCAGCATTTT.

This clonotype has a count of ten or more. The rearrangement joins TRBV4-2 to TRBJ2-3, with D perhaps TRBD1 (5 bases). V lost 2 bases to trimming and J lost 0 bases, with 12 bases between them. Germline V lookup: CDR1 LGHNA, CDR2 YNFKEQ. This CDR3 has 16 residues. The CDR3 here is CASSQSSGLSTDTQYF. The CDR3 nucleotides read TGTGCCAGCAGCCAAAGTTCAGGGCTAAGCACAGATACGCAGTATTTT.

This clonotype has just a few counts. The CDR3 coding sequence is TGTGCCAGCAGCCAAGAGGGGGGCAGGGGGCTACAAGAGACCCAGTACTTC. Translation gives CASSQEGGRGLQETQYF. The genes are TRBV4-2 and TRBJ2-5, with TRBD1 matching over 8 bases. CDR1 and CDR2 (germline): LGHNA, YNFKEQ. There are 17 residues in the CDR3. V gave up 0 bases and J gave up 2 bases; unmatched junction bases: 8.

The chain combines TRBV6-1 with TRBJ1-1; D is uncertain. The CDR3 sequence is 14 residues long. CDR1 and CDR2 from the germline V gene are MNHNS and SASEGT. V shed 10 bases and J shed 9 bases, with 24 bases lying between them. CDR3 protein: CATRGAVASEKAFF. The CDR3 nucleotides are TGTGCCACCCGGGGTGCGGTCGCTTCGGAAAAAGCTTTCTTT.